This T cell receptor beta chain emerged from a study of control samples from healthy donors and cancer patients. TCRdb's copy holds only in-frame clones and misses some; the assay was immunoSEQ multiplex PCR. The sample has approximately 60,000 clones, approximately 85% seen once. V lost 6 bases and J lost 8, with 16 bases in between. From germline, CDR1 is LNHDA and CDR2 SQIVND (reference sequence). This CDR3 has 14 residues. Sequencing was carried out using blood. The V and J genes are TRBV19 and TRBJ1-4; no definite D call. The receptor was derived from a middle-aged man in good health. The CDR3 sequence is CASSGGVLGEKLFF. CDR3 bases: TGTGCCAGTAGCGGCGGGGTCCTAGGGGAAAAACTGTTTTTT.